A selection of T cell receptor beta chains follows, all from one sample in a study of T cells in localized non-small cell lung cancer. Sequencing was performed with immunoSEQ multiplex PCR; in TCRdb, only in-frame clones are kept and a portion is missing. The sample shows roughly 70,000 clones, less than 90% of them seen only once. The sample was peripheral blood, taken before any cancer treatment. These receptors were obtained from a male donor aged 60 or older with stage III squamous cell lung carcinoma. Both conserved end residues are part of each CDR3. A clone size is listed for some rows: how often the clone was seen (once, few, many), or a class if it is expanded.

size,V,CDR3
NA,TRBV6-5,CASSGWGEEYNEQFF
NA,TRBV7-8,CASSLGGSPGELFF
NA,TRBV6-6,CASRGKTGGNEQFF
NA,TRBV7-9,CASSLNMDYGYTF
once,TRBV4-2,CASSQDRQGGNYGYTF
NA,TRBV7-6,CASSSVQGVWKTQYF
few,TRBV7-9,CASSLVSGYGNTIYF
NA,TRBV2,CASSVDRGPSDTQYF
NA,TRBV6-1,CASRNGGVDEQFF
NA,TRBV28,CASSLPGGERGELFF
NA,TRBV5-1,CASSLAGGIYGYTF
NA,TRBV11-2,CASSLGGVRDTEAFF
NA,TRBV15,CATSRGDRVNTEAFF
NA,TRBV2,CASRDDRGLNEQYF
NA,TRBV5-4,CASSRSGTSGGAGAGELFF
NA,TRBV9,CASSVGGIATGELFF
NA,TRBV2,CASGGARTDTQYF
NA,TRBV6-1,CASNRQGGRNEQFF
few,TRBV6-1,CASSDRGSDSPLHF
NA,TRBV29-1,CSVKSGGTQYF
once,TRBV6-4,CASSDRAGNSPLHF
once,TRBV6-1,CASRLAGTYEQYF
NA,TRBV5-4,CASSLDGYSYNEQFF
NA,TRBV5-1,CASSLLPGQGQGTQYF
NA,TRBV4-2,CASSRTESEAFF
NA,TRBV9,CASSPSTNSNQPQHF
NA,TRBV18,CASSPRVGTEDTQYF
NA,TRBV19,CASSQGHRNYGYTF
NA,TRBV12-5,CASGSFRGTGELFF
NA,TRBV6-1,CASSGRTENEKLFF
NA,TRBV6-6,CASNVWDRGYNQPQHF
NA,TRBV19,CASSIEIGILTEAFF
NA,TRBV7-2,CASSLARGLGETQYF
NA,TRBV6-5,CASRPWTGKETQYF
NA,TRBV7-9,CASSSRGPDTQYF
NA,TRBV5-4,CASSLGQLQETQYF
NA,TRBV19,CASSAWAPTYEQYF
NA,TRBV28,CASSSDREWDQPQHF
NA,TRBV6-1,CASSEASGGMWETQYF
NA,TRBV13,CASKRDTEAFF
NA,TRBV6-1,CASSEAGVEYGYTF